Below, 10 T cell receptor beta chains from the same sample are listed, as sequenced in a study of blood T cell repertoires in COVID-19. The protocol was immunoSEQ multiplex PCR, while the TCRdb copy is restricted to in-frame clones and leaves out a portion. The sample has 120,000 or so clones; over 55% are singletons. The sequenced sample consisted of peripheral blood. Receptors originate from a woman aged 70-85 years with acute or convalescent COVID-19.

The J gene is TRBJ2-5, the V gene TRBV20-1; 8 bases map to TRBD1. CDR1 and CDR2 (germline): DFQATT, SNEGSKA (reference sequence). The CDR3 extends over 11 amino acids. Here the CDR3 DNA reads TGCAGCGCTGGACAGGGAGGGACCCAGTACTTC. Protein: CSAGQGGTQYF.

This chain uses TRBV24-1 with TRBJ2-2, with TRBD1 identical over 9 bases. The V segment lost 3 bases and the J segment 4 bases; nucleotides outside the gene matches: 5. The CDR3 contains 16 residues. Germline V gene sequence: CDR1 KGHDR, CDR2 SFDVKD. The CDR3 loop reads CATSDLTGGVTGELFF. CDR3 in DNA: TGTGCCACCAGTGATCTAACAGGGGGCGTCACCGGGGAGCTGTTTTTT.

The chain employs TRBV5-1 and TRBJ2-1, with D maybe TRBD2 (6 bases). This CDR3 is 12 amino acids long. The V gene lost 3 bases and the J gene lost 7 bases, with 8 bases spanning the gap. Germline assignment: CDR1 SGHRS and CDR2 YFSETQ. In DNA form, the CDR3 reads TGCGCCAGCAGCTCGGAGGGTAATGAGCAGTTCTTC. It yields the protein CASSSEGNEQFF.

The chain joins TRBV9 to TRBJ2-3, with unresolved D. Germline V CDR1 and CDR2: SGDLS, YYNGEE. This CDR3 has 16 amino acids. V was cut by 1 base and J by 0 bases, with 12 bases left in between. CDR3 loop: CASSVSPLTSTDTQYF. The CDR3 DNA is TGTGCCAGCAGCGTATCCCCCCTCACTAGCACAGATACGCAGTATTTT.

V gene TRBV4-1 combines with J gene TRBJ2-5, with D perhaps matching TRBD2 (5 bases). Germline lookup yields CDR1 MGHRA and CDR2 YSYEKL. Between the trimmed V and J ends, which lost 2 bases and 1 base, there was a span of 17 bases. The CDR3 consists of 17 residues. The CDR3 loop is CASSQLPPGSAQETQYF. The CDR3 region has the DNA TGCGCCAGCAGCCAACTCCCGCCCGGTAGCGCCCAAGAGACCCAGTACTTC.

The chain links TRBV7-3 to TRBJ2-2; D is uncertain. Germline CDR1 and CDR2: SGHTA and FQGTGA. There are 14 residues in the CDR3. V dropped 1 base and J dropped 2 bases, with 5 bases sitting between them. In nucleotides, the CDR3 is TGTGCCAGCAGCTTAAAACTTAACACCGGGGAGCTGTTTTTT. This gives the protein CASSLKLNTGELFF.

The gene calls are TRBV6-2 or TRBV6-3 and TRBJ2-3, with TRBD1 identical over 7 bases. The germline CDR1 and CDR2 sequences are MNHEY and SVGEGT. V lost 5 bases and J lost 0; bases outside the gene matches: 5. The CDR3 spans 15 residues. The CDR3 sequence: CASSPTGFSTDTQYF. CDR3 coding DNA: TGTGCCAGCAGTCCGACAGGGTTTAGCACAGATACGCAGTATTTT.

The chain's CDR3 is CSVQGGRLAGGETQYF. In DNA form, the CDR3 reads TGCAGCGTCCAGGGGGGCCGACTAGCGGGAGGGGAGACCCAGTACTTC. The chain recombines TRBV29-1 with TRBJ2-5, with 14 bases fitting TRBD2. V shed 6 bases, J shed 5 bases, and the junction held 11 bases outside the gene matches. CDR1 is SQVTM, CDR2 ANQGSEA, per germline. This CDR3 region has 16 residues.

This clone was observed at least ten times. The rearrangement joins TRBV6-5 to TRBJ1-2; D is uncertain. Germline CDR1 and CDR2: MNHEY and SVGAGI. Trimming pared 0 bases from V and 9 bases from J, leaving 17 bases between. This CDR3 has 15 residues. The CDR3 DNA follows: TGTGCCAGCAGTTACTCTATCCATGGCGGCGGAAGCTACACCTTC. Translated: CASSYSIHGGGSYTF.

The genes are TRBV18 and TRBJ1-1; tentatively, D is TRBD1 (5 bases). Germline V gives CDR1 KGHSH, CDR2 LQKENI. This CDR3 region has 15 residues. V was trimmed by 3 bases and J by 3 bases, leaving 14 bases between them. CDR3 bases: TGTGCCAGCTCACCGGGGGGAGGATTCGACACTGAAGCTTTCTTT. It specifies CASSPGGGFDTEAFF.